The next 30 T cell receptor beta chains were all read from a single sample in a study of blood T cell repertoires in COVID-19. Measured with immunoSEQ multiplex PCR; TCRdb has only the in-frame clones, and not every one. The profile shows around 470,000 clones, less than 95% of them singletons. Sequencing used PBMCs or T cells enriched from blood (not recorded which). These TCRs come from a man between 18 and 35 years old who had recovered from COVID-19.

The chain has TRBV5-8 and TRBJ1-2, with D hard to call. Germline V gives CDR1 SGHTS, CDR2 YDEGEE. V was shortened by 4 bases and J by 1 base, with 8 bases between the two germline ends. The length of the CDR3 is 13 residues. CDR3 in amino acids: CASSREDNYGYTF. The CDR3 bases are TGTGCCAGCAGCAGAGAAGATAACTATGGCTACACCTTC. Full variable domain (missing parts from reference TRBV5-8 and TRBJ1-2): EAGVTQSPTHLIKTRGQQATLRCSPISGHTSVYWYQQALGLGLQFLLWYDEGEERNRGNFPPRFSGRQFPNYSSELNVNALELEDSALYLCASSREDNYGYTFGSGTRLTVV.

This chain connects TRBV7-9 to TRBJ2-1; maybe TRBD2 (6 bases). This CDR3 is 16 amino acids long. Germline assignment: CDR1 SEHNR and CDR2 FQNEAQ (reference sequence). Trimming took off 0 bases at V and 7 bases at J, with 16 bases between the two ends. This chain's CDR3 is CASSLALVAGWNEQFF. In nucleotides, the CDR3 is TGTGCCAGCAGCTTAGCGCTCGTGGCGGGATGGAATGAGCAGTTCTTC.

The V gene is TRBV5-1, the J gene TRBJ1-3, with unresolved D. CDR1 SGHRS and CDR2 YFSETQ come from the germline V gene. The CDR3 is made up of 16 amino acids. Trimming removed 0 bases from V and 0 bases from J, with 10 bases in between. CDR3 protein: CASSLDPVSSGNTIYF. DNA of the CDR3: TGCGCCAGCAGCTTGGATCCGGTGAGCTCTGGAAACACCATATATTTT.

This clone was observed once. The gene calls are TRBV27 and TRBJ2-1; 12 nucleotides agree with TRBD2. The CDR3 contains 15 residues. CDR1 and CDR2 (germline): MNHEY, SMNVEV (reference sequence). The V segment lost 5 bases and the J segment 8 bases; nucleotides outside the gene matches: 7. Here the CDR3 reads CASSGRTSGVHEQFF. The CDR3 coding sequence is TGTGCCAGCAGTGGAAGGACTAGCGGGGTACATGAGCAGTTCTTC.

This chain connects TRBV28 to TRBJ1-2; a weak D match, TRBD1 (6 bases). The V end was cut by 8 bases, the J end by 2 bases, with 18 bases between. CDR3 length: 15 amino acids. Germline CDR1 reads MDHEN; CDR2 reads SYDVKM. This CDR3 reads CASLFLRTENYGYTF. The CDR3 DNA reads as TGTGCCAGCCTTTTCCTTAGGACAGAAAACTATGGCTACACCTTC.

This chain uses TRBV29-1 with TRBJ2-3, with 13 bases matching TRBD2. V was clipped by 4 bases and J by 8 bases; unmatched bases: 18. The length of the CDR3 is 18 residues. CDR1 and CDR2 from the germline V gene are SQVTM and ANQGSEA. The CDR3 DNA is TGCAGCGTTGTCCGATATTTACTAGCGGGAGGGCGAGACGGTACGCAGTATTTT. This translates into CSVVRYLLAGGRDGTQYF.

This rearrangement joins TRBV4-1 to TRBJ1-4; 7 nucleotides match TRBD1. The CDR3 extends over 16 amino acids. The ends lost 0 bases at V and 7 bases at J; junction bases unmatched: 8. CDR1 is MGHRA and CDR2 is YSYEKL in the germline V gene. This chain's CDR3 is CASSQEARQGFEKLFF. CDR3 nucleotide sequence: TGCGCCAGCAGCCAAGAGGCGCGACAGGGTTTTGAAAAACTGTTTTTT.

The chain joins TRBV11-2 to TRBJ1-2; the D is unclear. V gave up 0 bases and J gave up 4 bases, with 15 bases separating them. This CDR3 has 16 residues. Germline CDR1 SGHAT, CDR2 FQNNGV. The CDR3 sequence: CASSLDLGVKAYGYTF. CDR3 DNA: TGTGCCAGCAGCTTAGATCTCGGGGTAAAAGCCTATGGCTACACCTTC.

This rearrangement joins TRBV5-1 to TRBJ1-4, with D maybe TRBD1 (6 bases). Trimming shortened V by 6 bases and J by 3 bases, and 18 bases separated the two germline ends. This CDR3 comprises 16 residues. Germline lookup yields CDR1 SGHRS and CDR2 YFSETQ. CDR3 residues: CASNSGRTDSNEKLFF. CDR3 sequence (DNA): TGCGCCAGCAACTCGGGCCGGACAGATTCTAATGAAAAACTGTTTTTT.

The chain has TRBV5-1 and TRBJ1-3, with no clear D. This CDR3 spans 16 amino acids. Germline CDR1 is SGHRS and CDR2 is YFSETQ. V shed 0 bases and J shed 0 bases, with 10 bases lying between them. The CDR3 DNA follows: TGCGCCAGCAGCTTGGGTGGCATATACTCTGGAAACACCATATATTTT. Translated, it gives CASSLGGIYSGNTIYF.

The chain uses TRBV3-1 (or the pseudogene TRBV3-2) and TRBJ2-7; 8 nucleotides match TRBD1. Germline V CDR1 and CDR2: LGHDT, YNNKEL (reference sequence). The CDR3 extends over 14 amino acids. Trimming took 1 base from V and 3 from J; bases not matched to a gene: 2. The CDR3 sequence is CASSQAGQDYEQYF. DNA for the CDR3: TGTGCCAGCAGCCAAGCGGGACAGGACTACGAGCAGTACTTC.

The CDR3 loop reads CASSVGWGGVRETQYF. CDR3 DNA: TGTGCCAGCAGCGTAGGTTGGGGAGGGGTTAGGGAGACCCAGTACTTC. The V call is TRBV9, the J call TRBJ2-5; 7 positions agree with TRBD2. From germline, CDR1 is SGDLS and CDR2 YYNGEE. Unmatched junction bases numbered 10, after V lost 0 bases and J lost 5 bases. The CDR3 totals 16 residues.

The chain employs TRBV7-8 and TRBJ1-4, with D possibly being TRBD1 (6 bases). V lost 6 bases, J lost 4 bases, and 12 bases lay in between. This CDR3 comprises 14 residues. Germline loops: CDR1 SGHVS, CDR2 FQNEAQ. The CDR3 spells CASSRQANNEKLFF. CDR3 coding DNA: TGTGCCAGCAGTCGACAGGCCAATAATGAAAAACTGTTTTTT.

In the case of this clone: The same CDR3 also results from other DNA sequences found in this sample. The chain couples TRBV11-2 to TRBJ1-4; D unresolved. This CDR3 contains 13 residues. The germline CDR1 and CDR2 sequences are SGHAT and FQNNGV. The V and J ends lost 5 bases and 0 bases respectively, with 4 bases between them. The CDR3 DNA reads TGTGCCAGCAGCCTATCAACTAATGAAAAACTGTTTTTT. Encoded protein: CASSLSTNEKLFF.

This sequence joins TRBV15 and TRBJ1-5; the D gene is possibly TRBD1 (6 bases). Germline V gene lookup returns CDR1 LNHNV and CDR2 YYDKDF (reference sequence). The ends were cut back, 5 bases at V and 7 bases at J, with 24 bases in the middle. The CDR3 is 17 amino acids. The CDR3 bases are TGTGCCACCAGCCCCCACGGGTCCGGGGGGCTGGGCCAGCCCCAGCATTTT. Amino acids: CATSPHGSGGLGQPQHF.

The chain joins TRBV3-1 (or the pseudogene TRBV3-2) to TRBJ1-3; TRBD1 might be the D (6 bases). This CDR3 spans 16 amino acids. With 0 bases removed from V and 7 bases from J, the gap between germline ends came to 16 bases. Germline CDR1 is LGHDT and CDR2 is YNNKEL (reference sequence). The CDR3 loop reads CASSQEALGGQNTIYF. CDR3 nucleotide sequence: TGTGCCAGCAGCCAAGAAGCGTTGGGGGGGCAGAACACCATATATTTT.

Here the CDR3 reads CASSKTGSPLLSGNTIYF. CDR3 bases: TGTGCCAGCAGTAAGACAGGGTCACCGCTTCTCTCTGGAAACACCATATATTTT. The V gene is TRBV2, the J gene TRBJ1-3; 7 positions agree with TRBD1. Per germline, CDR1 SNHLY and CDR2 FYNNEI. J lost 0 bases, V lost 5 bases, and 13 bases had no gene match. CDR3 length: 18 residues.

This clone has only one observation. The chain is built from TRBV5-1 and TRBJ2-7; TRBD2 is a possible D gene (6 bases). With 5 bases removed from V and 1 base from J, the gap between germline ends came to 10 bases. This CDR3 is built from 13 residues. From germline, CDR1 is SGHRS and CDR2 YFSETQ. The CDR3 is CASREGRSYEQYF. CDR3 bases: TGCGCCAGCAGGGAGGGTCGGTCCTACGAGCAGTACTTC. Full variable domain (outside the CDR3, taken from reference TRBV5-1 and TRBJ2-7): KAGVTQTPRYLIKTRGQQVTLSCSPISGHRSVSWYQQTPGQGLQFLFEYFSETQRNKGNFPGRFSGRQFSNSRSEMNVSTLELGDSALYLCASREGRSYEQYFGPGTRLTVT.

This clone was detected only a few times. This sequence joins TRBV27 and TRBJ1-2; weak D call: TRBD1 (6 bases). There are 13 residues in the CDR3. The V end lost 5 bases, the J end lost 8 bases, and 15 bases lay between the germline ends. Germline-derived CDR1 and CDR2 are MNHEY and SMNVEV (reference sequence). Written as DNA, the CDR3 is TGTGCCAGCAGTCAAAATCAGGGGATCGGCTACACCTTC. Translation: CASSQNQGIGYTF.

The chain links TRBV19 to TRBJ1-1, with D perhaps matching TRBD1 (6 bases). CDR1 and CDR2 from the germline V gene are LNHDA and SQIVND (reference sequence). Trimming removed 6 bases from V and 5 bases from J, with 13 bases in between. The CDR3 is made up of 13 amino acids. The CDR3 bases are TGTGCCAGTAGCATCAGGGGTTCAACTGAAGCTTTCTTT. As protein: CASSIRGSTEAFF.

The V gene is TRBV2, the J gene TRBJ1-5; possibly TRBD1 for D (6 bases). Trimming left V 0 bases short and J 5 bases short, with 11 bases between. The CDR3 runs 15 residues. Germline V gene lookup returns CDR1 SNHLY and CDR2 FYNNEI. Here the CDR3 DNA reads TGTGCCAGCAGTGAAGCGGCAGGGGCGGATCAGCCCCAGCATTTT. The encoded protein is CASSEAAGADQPQHF. The full variable domain, completed using reference TRBV2 and TRBJ1-5, is EPEVTQTPSHQVTQMGQEVILRCVPISNHLYFYWYRQILGQKVEFLVSFYNNEISEKSEIFDDQFSVERPDGSNFTLKIRSTKLEDSAMYFCASSEAAGADQPQHFGDGTRLSIL.

This chain links TRBV6-5 with TRBJ1-4; D may be TRBD1 (5 bases). V lost 7 bases, J lost 8 bases, and 17 bases lay in between. Germline V gives CDR1 MNHEY, CDR2 SVGAGI. This CDR3 comprises 14 residues. CDR3 coding DNA: TGTGCCAGCACTGGGCAGGGAGGCAGGGAAAAACTGTTTTTT. Its protein product is CASTGQGGREKLFF.

The rearrangement links TRBV30 to TRBJ2-7, with D maybe TRBD1 (6 bases). Per the germline V gene, CDR1 is GTSNPN and CDR2 is SVGIG (reference sequence). The CDR3 is 14 residues long. Trimming cost V 5 bases and J 4 bases, with 18 bases left between them. The CDR3 reads CAWSPTGRSYEQYF. CDR3 bases: TGTGCCTGGTCCCCGACAGGAAGAAGTTACGAGCAGTACTTC.

This chain connects TRBV30 to TRBJ2-3; TRBD2 matches at 10 bases. The germline V gene has CDR1 GTSNPN and CDR2 SVGIG (reference sequence). With 4 bases clipped from V and 4 bases from J, the junction kept 8 bases outside the gene matches. The CDR3 spans 15 residues. In nucleotides, the CDR3 is TGTGCCTGGACACCGGGACTAGCGTCGCCAGATACGCAGTATTTT. This encodes CAWTPGLASPDTQYF.

The CDR3 region has the DNA TGTGCCAGCAGGAGCCAGGGATACAATGAGCAGTTCTTC. Protein: CASRSQGYNEQFF. V usage is TRBV12-3 or TRBV12-4 and J usage is TRBJ2-1; a possible D gene is TRBD1 (5 bases). V was cut by 6 bases and J by 4 bases, with 10 bases left in between. This CDR3 contains 13 residues.

The V and J genes are TRBV7-8 and TRBJ1-2; TRBD1 matches at 12 bases. Germline CDR1 is SGHVS and CDR2 is FQNEAQ. There are 16 residues in the CDR3. V shed 5 bases, J shed 10 bases, and the junction held 14 bases outside the gene matches. In nucleotides, the CDR3 is TGTGCCAGCAGCCTTACAGCCCGGGGGACAGGGGGCCACTACACCTTC. Amino acids: CASSLTARGTGGHYTF.

The chain recombines TRBV21-1 with TRBJ1-5; the table calls TRBD1, which could not be checked here. TRBV21-1 is a documented pseudogene. This CDR3 region has 14 residues. CDR3 protein: CASSKVVQNWARHF. CDR3 DNA: TGTGCCAGCAGCAAAGTCGTTCAGAATTGGGCCCGGCATTTT.

The chain has TRBV2 and TRBJ1-2, with a tentative D call TRBD1 (5 bases). This CDR3 spans 14 amino acids. Per germline, CDR1 SNHLY and CDR2 FYNNEI. V was cut by 7 bases and J by 6 bases, with 18 bases left in between. Written as DNA, the CDR3 is TGTGCCAGCACAGTGGAAGGACAAAATAATGGCTACACCTTC. Protein sequence: CASTVEGQNNGYTF. Based on the CDR3 plus reference TRBV2 and TRBJ1-2, the full variable domain is EPEVTQTPSHQVTQMGQEVILRCVPISNHLYFYWYRQILGQKVEFLVSFYNNEISEKSEIFDDQFSVERPDGSNFTLKIRSTKLEDSAMYFCASTVEGQNNGYTFGSGTRLTVV.

This rearrangement joins TRBV6-5 to TRBJ1-3; possibly TRBD1 for D (6 bases). V lost 2 bases and J 3 bases, leaving 14 bases between the germline ends. In germline, CDR1 is MNHEY, CDR2 SVGAGI. The CDR3 loop spans 16 amino acids. The CDR3 region has the DNA TGTGCCAGCAGTTACCGGGGGGGCGTAGGTGGAAACACCATATATTTT. Amino acids: CASSYRGGVGGNTIYF.

This chain joins TRBV2 and TRBJ1-4; D might be TRBD1 (5 bases). CDR1 is SNHLY and CDR2 is FYNNEI in the germline V gene. The ends were cut back, 1 base at V and 8 bases at J, with 11 bases in the middle. This CDR3 has 14 amino acids. In DNA, the CDR3 is TGTGCCAGCAGTGAAGGTGGGGCGCGCGAAAAACTGTTTTTT. It codes for CASSEGGAREKLFF.